This entry lists 9 T cell receptor beta chains sequenced from one sample in a study of blood T cell repertoires in COVID-19. The method was immunoSEQ multiplex PCR; TCRdb's version includes in-frame clones alone and lacks a portion of them. The table records some 490,000 clones, more than 85% of them present only once. Sequenced sample: PBMCs or T cells enriched from blood (not recorded which). All receptors derive from a woman in her fifties or sixties who had recovered from COVID-19.

Of note for this clone: This sample includes further DNA sequences coding for the same CDR3. The gene calls are TRBV2 and TRBJ1-2; no definite D call. The CDR3 covers 13 residues. Germline CDR1 SNHLY, CDR2 FYNNEI. V was clipped by 3 bases and J by 5 bases, with 10 bases between them. The chain's CDR3 is CASSDGQFYGYTF. In DNA form, the CDR3 reads TGTGCCAGCAGTGATGGGCAGTTTTATGGCTACACCTTC.

The genes are TRBV24-1 and TRBJ2-3, with 7 bases identical to TRBD2. After removal of 4 bases from V and 2 bases from J, the junction contained 8 bases not matched to a gene. The V gene's germline CDR1 is KGHDR and CDR2 SFDVKD. The CDR3 sequence is 16 residues long. The CDR3 coding sequence is TGTGCCACCAGTGACCAGGGAGGGCCTTCCACAGATACGCAGTATTTT. Protein: CATSDQGGPSTDTQYF.

The V call is TRBV5-4, the J call TRBJ1-4; TRBD1 agrees at 8 bases. This CDR3 comprises 16 residues. CDR1 and CDR2 (germline): SGHNT, YYREEE (reference sequence). V lost 1 base to trimming and J lost 3 bases; unmatched junction nucleotides: 5. CDR3 in DNA: TGTGCCAGCAGCTTGTGGACACAGGGGGCTAATGAAAAACTGTTTTTT. Amino acids: CASSLWTQGANEKLFF.

The gene calls are TRBV7-2 and TRBJ1-2, with no clear D. The germline V and J ends were trimmed by 0 bases and 8 bases, with 4 bases remaining between them. In germline, CDR1 is SGHTA, CDR2 FQGNSA. The CDR3 extends over 11 amino acids. Written as DNA, the CDR3 is TGTGCCAGCAGCTTAGCCGAGGGCTACACCTTC. Protein product: CASSLAEGYTF.

The CDR3 region is CASSNGETQYF. The CDR3 coding sequence is TGTGCCAGCAGTAACGGAGAGACCCAGTACTTC. V gene TRBV3-1 (or the pseudogene TRBV3-2) combines with J gene TRBJ2-5; D is undetermined. Trimming took 6 bases from V and 4 from J, leaving 6 bases between them. This CDR3 has 11 residues. Germline CDR1 is LGHDT and CDR2 is YNNKEL (reference sequence).

The rearrangement joins TRBV19 to TRBJ1-5, with 11 bases that match TRBD1. The V gene's germline CDR1 is LNHDA and CDR2 SQIVND (reference sequence). CDR3 length: 15 amino acids. The V segment lost 4 bases and the J segment 6 bases; nucleotides outside the gene matches: 5. The CDR3 loop is CASSKEGTGGQPQHF. The CDR3, as DNA: TGTGCCAGTAGTAAGGAGGGGACAGGGGGTCAGCCCCAGCATTTT.

This clone was recorded once. CDR3 sequence reads: CASSPGLMNSPLHF. CDR3 in DNA: TGTGCCAGCAGCCCGGGACTGATGAATTCACCCCTCCACTTT. The chain recombines TRBV6-5 with TRBJ1-6; possibly TRBD1 for D (5 bases). The CDR3 covers 14 residues. Trimming stripped 6 bases from V and 7 bases from J, with 13 bases between. Germline CDR1 reads MNHEY; CDR2 reads SVGAGI.

The chain couples TRBV14 to TRBJ2-3; 7 bases fit TRBD2. The CDR3 contains 19 residues. Germline-derived CDR1 and CDR2 are SGHDN and FVKESK. Trimming at V came to 4 bases and at J to 0 bases, leaving 16 bases not matched to a gene. CDR3: CASSPWPAGLPPSTDTQYF. In nucleotides, the CDR3 is TGTGCCAGCAGCCCTTGGCCAGCGGGGTTACCTCCTAGCACAGATACGCAGTATTTT. Together with reference TRBV14 and TRBJ2-3, the CDR3 gives the full variable domain: EAGVTQFPSHSVIEKGQTVTLRCDPISGHDNLYWYRRVMGKEIKFLLHFVKESKQDESGMPNNRFLAERTGGTYSTLKVQPAELEDSGVYFCASSPWPAGLPPSTDTQYFGPGTRLTVL.

This chain connects TRBV2 to TRBJ2-1; no reliable D call. CDR1 is SNHLY, CDR2 FYNNEI, per germline. V shed 6 bases and J shed 1 base, with 13 bases lying between them. The CDR3 is made up of 15 amino acids. CDR3: CASRVTPLSYNEQFF. The CDR3 region has the DNA TGTGCCAGCAGGGTAACACCCTTATCCTACAATGAGCAGTTCTTC.